This T cell receptor beta chain was obtained from a study of STAT5B mutations in CD4+ large granular lymphocyte leukemia. The wider study: Among healthy donors, a particular HLA allele went with more CDR3 'QG' motifs.

Of note for this clone: Other DNA variants within this sample encode the same CDR3.

TCRdb keeps only in-frame clones here, not all; method: immunoSEQ multiplex PCR. The table includes tens of thousands of clones, 85% detected once. The germline V gene encodes CDR1 SGHAT and CDR2 FQDESV (reference sequence). The germline V and J ends were trimmed by 1 base and 0 bases, with 15 bases remaining between them. The length of the CDR3 is 17 residues. The chain has TRBV11-1 and TRBJ1-1; D possibly corresponds to TRBD1 (6 bases). Sequenced input: CD4+ T cells from blood buffy coats. This clonotype was sampled from a human donor in good health. The CDR3 loop reads CASSLGDRSFMNTEAFF. DNA for the CDR3: TGTGCCAGCAGCTTAGGAGACAGGAGTTTCATGAACACTGAAGCTTTCTTT. Full variable domain (outside the CDR3, taken from reference TRBV11-1 and TRBJ1-1): EAEVAQSPRYKITEKSQAVAFWCDPISGHATLYWYRQILGQGPELLVQFQDESVVDDSQLPKDRFSAERLKGVDSTLKIQPAELGDSAMYLCASSLGDRSFMNTEAFFGQGTRLTVV.